A selection of T cell receptor beta chains follows, all from one sample in a study of brain metastases from non-small cell lung cancer. Clones were read by immunoSEQ multiplex PCR, and TCRdb kept only the in-frame ones, dropping some. This table has under 3,000 clones, around four fifths appearing once. The sequencing sample was made of primary lung tumor tissue. These TCRs come from a donor aged 40 or over with non-small cell lung cancer. The CDR3 runs from the conserved cysteine through the conserved F or W. A D gene is named only where the DNA matches it firmly.

d_gene,v_gene,j_gene,CDR3aa,CDR3nt
.,TRBV7-9,TRBJ1-1,CASNLDDRTNTEAFF,TGTGCCAGCAACCTAGACGACAGGACTAACACTGAAGCTTTCTTT
TRBD1,TRBV2,TRBJ1-6,CASRKGQGFSPLHF,TGTGCCAGCAGGAAGGGACAGGGGTTTTCACCCCTCCACTTT
TRBD2,TRBV7-9,TRBJ2-1,CASSLRGEGLGNEQFF,TGTGCCAGCAGCTTACGGGGGGAGGGCCTAGGGAATGAGCAGTTCTTC
.,TRBV7-3,TRBJ2-7,CASSFGSNYEQYF,TGTGCCAGCAGCTTCGGGAGCAACTACGAGCAGTACTTT
TRBD1,TRBV7-9,TRBJ2-6,CVSRPGQGISGANVLTF,TGTGTCAGCAGACCGGGACAGGGTATCTCTGGGGCCAACGTCCTGACTTTC
.,TRBV28,TRBJ1-6,CASSSQEASPLHF,TGTGCCAGCAGTTCGCAGGAGGCCTCACCCCTCCACTTT
.,TRBV3-1/TRBV3-2,TRBJ2-3,CEKARGDADTQYF,TGTGAAAAGGCCAGGGGCGACGCAGATACGCAGTATTTT
.,TRBV27,TRBJ2-1,CASSSVGPEQFF,TGTGCCAGCAGTTCTGTCGGGCCTGAGCAGTTCTTC
.,TRBV7-2,TRBJ1-6,CASSLGQTRSPLHF,TGTGCCAGCAGCTTAGGCCAGACACGATCACCCCTCCACTTT
.,TRBV28,TRBJ2-7,CASWGTLPHYEQYF,TGTGCCAGCTGGGGGACTCTTCCCCACTACGAGCAGTACTTC
TRBD2,TRBV6-5,TRBJ2-7,CASSYSRGGVMSEQYF,TGTGCCAGCAGTTACTCCCGGGGGGGGGTGATGTCCGAGCAGTACTTC
TRBD1,TRBV6-5,TRBJ2-3,CASSKTGGTDTQYF,TGTGCCAGCAGTAAGACAGGGGGCACAGATACGCAGTATTTT